This passage covers 8 T cell receptor beta chains from one sample sequenced in a study of OX40 agonist ivuxolimab in advanced cancers. This table comes from immunoSEQ multiplex PCR, and its TCRdb copy is limited to in-frame clones, with some not included. The sample records about 99,000 clones, less than 95% being singletons. Sequencing was performed on CD4+ or CD8+ T cells sorted from blood, taken in a trial of the OX40 agonist ivuxolimab. These receptors originate from an adult with an advanced solid tumor such as melanoma, head and neck, liver or kidney cancer.

The chain has TRBV18 and TRBJ2-3; D gene ambiguous. This CDR3 contains 11 residues. The germline V gene encodes CDR1 KGHSH and CDR2 LQKENI. Trimming took off 5 bases at V and 2 bases at J, with 2 bases between the two ends. Written as DNA, the CDR3 is TGTGCCAGCTCAATCACAGATACGCAGTATTTT. Its translation: CASSITDTQYF.

This clone was found once. This chain connects TRBV7-8 to TRBJ1-3; maybe TRBD1 (5 bases). The CDR3 has 14 residues. Germline assignment: CDR1 SGHVS and CDR2 FQNEAQ. Trimming removed 9 bases from V and 0 bases from J, with 12 bases in between. CDR3 residues: CASRPGPSGNTIYF. CDR3 nucleotide sequence: TGTGCCAGTCGTCCGGGGCCCTCTGGAAACACCATATATTTT.

The gene calls are TRBV20-1 and TRBJ1-1, with D possibly being TRBD1 (6 bases). V lost 8 bases and J lost 3, with 10 bases in between. Per germline, CDR1 DFQATT and CDR2 SNEGSKA (reference sequence). This CDR3 is built from 11 residues. The CDR3 region is CSTGRDTEAFF. The DNA of the CDR3 is TGCAGTACAGGGCGAGACACTGAAGCTTTCTTT.

The J gene is TRBJ1-1, the V gene TRBV10-3; 7 positions agree with TRBD1. This CDR3 has 14 residues. V shed 5 bases, J shed 0 bases, and the junction held 3 bases outside the gene matches. Germline V gene lookup returns CDR1 ENHRY and CDR2 SYGVKD. The CDR3 reads CAISRTGMNTEAFF. The CDR3 DNA is TGTGCCATCAGTCGGACAGGCATGAACACTGAAGCTTTCTTT.

In nucleotides, the CDR3 is TGTGCCAGCAGTTACTCCCAGGGGCTAGAAAAACTGTTTTTT. Protein sequence: CASSYSQGLEKLFF. The chain employs TRBV6-6 and TRBJ1-4; D is possibly TRBD1 (6 bases). The CDR3 is made up of 14 amino acids. Deletions cut 0 bases from V and 8 bases from J, with 10 bases between. Germline V gene data show CDR1 as MNHNY and CDR2 as SVGAGI (reference sequence).

This clone showed up just a few times. The chain links TRBV6-5 to TRBJ1-2, with no clear D. The V end was cut by 2 bases, the J end by 5 bases, with 6 bases between. Germline V gives CDR1 MNHEY, CDR2 SVGAGI. The CDR3 runs to 12 residues. CDR3 DNA sequence: TGTGCCAGCAGTTACGGTTGGTATGGCTACACCTTC. This translates into CASSYGWYGYTF.

J is TRBJ2-5 and V is TRBV7-2; tentative D call: TRBD2 (6 bases). In germline, CDR1 is SGHTA, CDR2 FQGNSA. The CDR3 sequence is 13 residues long. V lost 5 bases and J 5 bases, leaving 12 bases between the germline ends. As DNA, the CDR3 is TGTGCCAGCAGCCTCGGAGGGAGGGAGACCCAGTACTTC. Translated: CASSLGGRETQYF.

The chain links TRBV5-4 to TRBJ2-5; TRBD1 or TRBD2 may be the D gene (6 bases each). Trimming removed 4 bases at V and 1 base at J, with 17 bases between. The CDR3 totals 16 residues. Germline V gives CDR1 SGHNT, CDR2 YYREEE (reference sequence). In nucleotides, the CDR3 is TGTGCCAGCAGCCGTGGAGGGGGGCTCCTCCAAGAGACCCAGTACTTC. It specifies CASSRGGGLLQETQYF. Full variable domain (remainder filled in from reference TRBV5-4 and TRBJ2-5): ETGVTQSPTHLIKTRGQQVTLRCSSQSGHNTVSWYQQALGQGPQFIFQYYREEENGRGNFPPRFSGLQFPNYSSELNVNALELDDSALYLCASSRGGGLLQETQYFGPGTRLLVL.